A single sample gave rise to the 23 T cell receptor beta chains below, sequenced in a study of graft-versus-host responses after intestinal transplantation. Assay used: immunoSEQ multiplex PCR; TCRdb lists only in-frame clones, some missing. The sample carries roughly 25,000 clones, approximately 82% recorded once. This specimen consisted of PBMCs, obtained approximately 29 days after intestinal transplant. The source is a human patient who received an intestinal transplant, so some T cells may come from the graft donor.

V and J are TRBV7-9 and TRBJ2-2; D possibly matches TRBD1 or TRBD2 (5 bases each). V gave up 4 bases and J gave up 1 base, with 10 bases separating them. Germline CDR1 is SEHNR and CDR2 is FQNEAQ (reference sequence). This CDR3 spans 15 amino acids. CDR3 residues: CASSYGTMNTGELFF. In DNA, the CDR3 is TGTGCCAGCAGCTACGGGACCATGAACACCGGGGAGCTGTTTTTT.

The V call is TRBV2, the J call TRBJ2-1; TRBD2 aligns across 14 bases. The CDR3 spans 14 residues. The V gene end was trimmed by 7 bases and the J gene end by 15 bases; junction bases not matched to a gene: 11. From germline, CDR1 is SNHLY and CDR2 FYNNEI. CDR3 amino acids: CASIRLAGGPRVFF. In nucleotides, the CDR3 is TGTGCCAGCATTAGACTAGCGGGGGGGCCACGAGTGTTCTTC.

The V and J genes are TRBV13 and TRBJ2-1; 7 bases are shared with TRBD1. V lost 5 bases and J lost 4; bases outside the gene matches: 11. Germline CDR1 is PRHDT and CDR2 is FYEKMQ (reference sequence). The length of the CDR3 is 16 residues. The CDR3 sequence is CASSLRGLSLYNEQFF. The CDR3 coding sequence is TGTGCCAGCAGCCTAAGGGGGCTCAGTCTTTACAATGAGCAGTTCTTC.

The V call is TRBV1, the J call TRBJ2-5; the table's D gene call, TRBD2, was not cross checked with the DNA. TRBV1 counts as a pseudogene. The CDR3 contains 15 residues. This chain's CDR3 is CTPGRSSGSVKTQYF. The CDR3 nucleotides are TGCACCCCCGGTCGGTCTAGCGGGAGCGTTAAGACCCAGTACTTC.

This chain links TRBV4-1 with TRBJ1-5; D not certain. Germline V CDR1 and CDR2: MGHRA, YSYEKL. CDR3 length: 15 amino acids. V shed 4 bases and J shed 0 bases, with 10 bases lying between them. CDR3: CASSPLLYSNQPQHF. The CDR3 DNA reads TGCGCCAGCAGCCCGCTTTTGTATAGCAATCAGCCCCAGCATTTT.

V is TRBV19 and J is TRBJ2-7; a weak D match, TRBD2 (6 bases). The germline V and J ends were trimmed by 3 bases and 5 bases, with 8 bases remaining between them. The germline CDR1 and CDR2 sequences are LNHDA and SQIVND (reference sequence). The CDR3 extends over 12 amino acids. CDR3 in DNA: TGTGCCAGTAGTATCGGGAGAAACGAGCAGTACTTC. Its protein product is CASSIGRNEQYF.

V usage is TRBV2 and J usage is TRBJ1-5; no clear D. Looked up from germline, CDR1 is SNHLY and CDR2 is FYNNEI. V was trimmed by 1 base and J by 9 bases, leaving 13 bases between them. The CDR3 contains 14 residues. CDR3 in amino acids: CASSEEGTVGPQHF. Written as DNA, the CDR3 is TGTGCCAGCAGTGAAGAAGGCACGGTGGGGCCCCAGCATTTT. The full variable domain, in which reference TRBV2 and TRBJ1-5 provide the parts outside the CDR3, is EPEVTQTPSHQVTQMGQEVILRCVPISNHLYFYWYRQILGQKVEFLVSFYNNEISEKSEIFDDQFSVERPDGSNFTLKIRSTKLEDSAMYFCASSEEGTVGPQHFGDGTRLSIL.

This chain connects TRBV5-1 to TRBJ2-5; TRBD2 is a possible D gene (6 bases). Germline loops: CDR1 SGHRS, CDR2 YFSETQ. V was clipped by 2 bases and J by 2 bases, with 10 bases between them. The CDR3 is made up of 14 amino acids. The CDR3 reads CASSFGTRQETQYF. CDR3 nucleotides: TGCGCCAGCAGCTTCGGGACTCGACAAGAGACCCAGTACTTC.

The V and J genes are TRBV21-1 and TRBJ2-5; TRBD1, the D gene given by the table, was not confirmed from the DNA. TRBV21-1 is tagged as a pseudogene. The CDR3 has 15 residues. The CDR3 nucleotides are TGTGCCAGCAGCAAATCCACAATCTCTTTTAAGACCCAGTACTTC. Translating gives CASSKSTISFKTQYF.

This chain uses TRBV10-2 with TRBJ1-3; weak D call: TRBD1 (5 bases). The germline V and J ends were trimmed by 3 bases and 5 bases, with 8 bases remaining between them. In germline, CDR1 is WSHSY, CDR2 SAAADI. There are 13 residues in the CDR3. The CDR3 DNA reads TGCGCCAGCAGTGACAGGGATAGAAACACCATATATTTT. Protein: CASSDRDRNTIYF.

CDR3 amino acids: CASSLGLSGYNEQFF. The CDR3 nucleotides are TGTGCCAGCAGTTTGGGGCTATCTGGCTACAATGAGCAGTTCTTC. This chain uses TRBV27 with TRBJ2-1; tentative D call: TRBD1 (5 bases). The V end lost 3 bases, the J end lost 3 bases, and 12 bases lay between the germline ends. Germline assignment: CDR1 MNHEY and CDR2 SMNVEV (reference sequence). CDR3 length: 15 residues.

The rearrangement uses TRBV5-4 and TRBJ2-3, with TRBD2 identical over 11 bases. V dropped 4 bases and J dropped 2; count of bases not matched to a gene: 15. Germline V gene lookup returns CDR1 SGHNT and CDR2 YYREEE (reference sequence). This CDR3 is 19 amino acids long. CDR3 nucleotide sequence: TGTGCCAGCAGCCCAGTATCCCTACTAGCGGGGGCGTCCACAGATACGCAGTATTTT. It is translated as CASSPVSLLAGASTDTQYF.

This chain joins TRBV5-4 and TRBJ2-3, with TRBD2 matching over 15 bases. This CDR3 is built from 17 residues. The germline CDR1 and CDR2 sequences are SGHNT and YYREEE (reference sequence). V lost 3 bases and J lost 4; bases outside the gene matches: 6. The CDR3 DNA is TGTGCCAGCAGCTCACAGGGGACTAGCGGGGGGCCAGATACGCAGTATTTT. Encoded protein: CASSSQGTSGGPDTQYF.

CDR3 in DNA: TGCAGCGTTCAGGCGGCCCTAAGCACAGATACGCAGTATTTT. As protein: CSVQAALSTDTQYF. The chain links TRBV29-1 to TRBJ2-3; no clear D. Germline V gene lookup returns CDR1 SQVTM and CDR2 ANQGSEA. Trimming stripped 5 bases from V and 0 bases from J, with 12 bases between. The CDR3 covers 14 residues.

This clone has just a few counts. The rearrangement uses TRBV6-1 and TRBJ2-7, with 11 bases aligning to TRBD1. CDR1 is MNHNS and CDR2 is SASEGT in the germline V gene. The CDR3 contains 14 residues. Unmatched junction bases numbered 7, after V lost 7 bases and J lost 5 bases. DNA of the CDR3: TGTGCCAGCAACATGGACAGGGGGCTCGACGAGCAGTACTTC. Protein product: CASNMDRGLDEQYF.

This clone has just a few counts. V is TRBV6-4 and J is TRBJ2-2; the match to TRBD1 covers 7 bases. J lost 3 bases, V lost 0 bases, and 4 bases had no gene match. The CDR3 spans 16 residues. Germline CDR1 is MRHNA and CDR2 is SNTAGT. CDR3 residues: CASSDSRQGDTGELFF. CDR3 nucleotide sequence: TGTGCCAGCAGTGACTCGAGGCAGGGGGACACCGGGGAGCTGTTTTTT.

The chain couples TRBV19 to TRBJ2-7; 7 positions agree with TRBD1. The J segment lost 2 bases and the V segment lost 4 bases, leaving 5 bases of the junction unmatched. CDR3 length: 14 amino acids. In germline, CDR1 is LNHDA, CDR2 SQIVND (reference sequence). The CDR3 nucleotides are TGTGCCAGTAGTACTCGGGACAGTCCCTACGAGCAGTACTTC. Protein product: CASSTRDSPYEQYF.

This clone was seen a few times. This sequence joins TRBV11-2 and TRBJ2-7; weak D call: TRBD2 (5 bases). The CDR3 runs 14 residues. V lost 5 bases and J lost 2, with 13 bases in between. Germline-derived CDR1 and CDR2 are SGHAT and FQNNGV. The CDR3 sequence is CASSPSGSPYEQYF. DNA for the CDR3: TGTGCCAGCAGCCCGTCTGGGAGTCCCTACGAGCAGTACTTC.

V gene TRBV7-6 combines with J gene TRBJ2-2, with TRBD2 matching 15 bases. The CDR3 contains 18 residues. J lost 0 bases, V lost 1 base, and 0 bases had no gene match. The germline gives CDR1 SGHVS, CDR2 FNYEAQ. CDR3 in DNA: TGTGCCAGCAGCTTAGGGACTAGCGGGGGGGCGAACACCGGGGAGCTGTTTTTT. Translation gives CASSLGTSGGANTGELFF.

CDR3 coding DNA: TGCGCCAGCAGTGAGTCCTTCGGGTCGACCAGTTCCTACGAGCAGTACTTC. Its translation is CASSESFGSTSSYEQYF. The chain recombines TRBV10-2 with TRBJ2-7, with D unresolved. Germline CDR1 and CDR2: WSHSY and SAAADI. The CDR3 covers 17 residues. Deletions cut 0 bases from V and 1 base from J, with 16 bases between.

The V and J genes are TRBV5-4 and TRBJ2-5; D unresolved. The V and J ends lost 4 bases and 0 bases respectively, with 1 base between them. The CDR3 sequence is 11 residues long. Germline CDR1 reads SGHNT; CDR2 reads YYREEE (reference sequence). CDR3 coding DNA: TGTGCCAGCAGCAACCAAGAGACCCAGTACTTC. Amino acids: CASSNQETQYF.

V is TRBV10-1 and J is TRBJ2-1, with 11 bases aligning to TRBD2. The CDR3 runs to 18 residues. From germline, CDR1 is WNHNN and CDR2 SYGVQD (reference sequence). The ends lost 6 bases at V and 7 bases at J; junction bases unmatched: 17. CDR3 residues: CASSRTLASGRNKNEQFF. The CDR3 DNA reads TGCGCCAGCAGCCGGACACTGGCTAGCGGGAGGAATAAAAATGAGCAGTTCTTC.

The J gene is TRBJ1-4, the V gene TRBV19; 7 bases line up with TRBD1. Per the germline V gene, CDR1 is LNHDA and CDR2 is SQIVND (reference sequence). CDR3 length: 15 residues. V shed 8 bases and J 0 bases; nucleotides not matched to a gene: 6. DNA for the CDR3: TGTGCCAGTGCTCAGGGGGGTACAACTAATGAAAAACTGTTTTTT. This translates into CASAQGGTTNEKLFF. Together with reference TRBV19 and TRBJ1-4, the CDR3 gives the full variable domain: DGGITQSPKYLFRKEGQNVTLSCEQNLNHDAMYWYRQDPGQGLRLIYYSQIVNDFQKGDIAEGYSVSREKKESFPLTVTSAQKNPTAFYLCASAQGGTTNEKLFFGSGTQLSVL.